The 9 T cell receptor beta chains reported below all come from one sample, sequenced in a study of T cell responses to AZD1222 COVID-19 vaccine. Data came from immunoSEQ multiplex PCR; TCRdb stores just in-frame clones and leaves some out. The repertoire shows under 150,000 clones; the top ten hold about 2.2%. Material: peripheral blood. The receptors stem from an adult in good health.

This chain joins TRBV3-1 (or the pseudogene TRBV3-2) and TRBJ1-1; 11 positions agree with TRBD1. The CDR3 runs 15 residues. The germline V gene encodes CDR1 LGHDT and CDR2 YNNKEL (reference sequence). V shed 4 bases and J 3 bases; nucleotides not matched to a gene: 4. The CDR3 DNA reads as TGTGCCAGCAGCCTCGGGGGACAGGGGGACACTGAAGCTTTCTTT. It codes for CASSLGGQGDTEAFF.

CDR3 protein: CASSTVGQMNTEAFF. In nucleotides, the CDR3 is TGTGCCAGCAGCACGGTGGGACAGATGAACACTGAAGCTTTCTTT. The V call is TRBV6-5, the J call TRBJ1-1; TRBD1 matches at 7 bases. V shed 6 bases, J shed 0 bases, and the junction held 7 bases outside the gene matches. Germline loops: CDR1 MNHEY, CDR2 SVGAGI. The CDR3 contains 15 residues.

The chain uses TRBV5-1 and TRBJ2-3; the D is unclear. Germline V CDR1 and CDR2: SGHRS, YFSETQ. The CDR3 has 14 residues. V lost 0 bases and J 0 bases, leaving 5 bases between the germline ends. As DNA, the CDR3 is TGCGCCAGCAGCTTGGTACCAAGCACAGATACGCAGTATTTT. It encodes CASSLVPSTDTQYF.

This chain uses TRBV27 with TRBJ2-4; 12 nucleotides match TRBD2. Germline loops: CDR1 MNHEY, CDR2 SMNVEV (reference sequence). The V and J ends lost 5 bases and 0 bases, in that order; junction bases with no gene match: 14. This CDR3 has 20 residues. Here the CDR3 DNA reads TGTGCCAGCAGTGACAAGGGAAGGACTAGCGGGGTTATAGCCAAAAACATTCAGTACTTC. Amino acid sequence: CASSDKGRTSGVIAKNIQYF.

The chain recombines TRBV3-1 (or the pseudogene TRBV3-2) with TRBJ1-2; the D gene is possibly TRBD1 (6 bases). Deletions cut 3 bases from V and 6 bases from J, with 8 bases between. The germline V gene encodes CDR1 LGHDT and CDR2 YNNKEL (reference sequence). The CDR3 contains 12 residues. In DNA, the CDR3 is TGTGCCAGCAGCCAGGGGGGCCATGGCTACACCTTC. Its protein product is CASSQGGHGYTF.

The chain recombines TRBV4-1 with TRBJ1-5, with TRBD1 as a possible D gene (5 bases). The CDR3 sequence is 13 residues long. Per germline, CDR1 MGHRA and CDR2 YSYEKL. Between the trimmed V and J ends, which lost 8 bases and 4 bases, there was a span of 12 bases. DNA for the CDR3: TGCGCCAGCGGGACCCACGGGAATCAGCCCCAGCATTTT. This codes for CASGTHGNQPQHF.

The chain is built from TRBV6-1 and TRBJ1-2; D is unresolved. Germline CDR1 reads MNHNS; CDR2 reads SASEGT. The CDR3 is made up of 15 amino acids. The V and J ends lost 0 bases and 1 base respectively, with 9 bases between them. The CDR3 sequence: CASSEALQVNYGYTF. The CDR3 DNA reads TGTGCCAGCAGTGAAGCGCTTCAGGTTAACTATGGCTACACCTTC.

V usage is TRBV7-8 and J usage is TRBJ2-5, with D perhaps being TRBD1 or TRBD2 (5 bases each). V was pared by 1 base and J by 0 bases, with 6 bases between. Germline CDR1 SGHVS, CDR2 FQNEAQ. The CDR3 covers 14 residues. CDR3: CASSLGGDQETQYF. In nucleotides, the CDR3 is TGTGCCAGCAGCTTAGGAGGGGACCAAGAGACCCAGTACTTC.

V and J are TRBV7-9 and TRBJ1-1, with 9 bases aligning to TRBD1. Germline V gives CDR1 SEHNR, CDR2 FQNEAQ (reference sequence). Trimming took 1 base from V and 6 from J; bases not matched to a gene: 6. The CDR3 covers 15 residues. The CDR3 DNA sequence: TGTGCCAGCAGCTTAGAGGGGACAGGGACGGCTGAAGCTTTCTTT. Its protein product is CASSLEGTGTAEAFF.